These 11 T cell receptor beta chains share one sample of origin, sequenced in a study of blood T cell repertoires in COVID-19. The assay was immunoSEQ multiplex PCR, and TCRdb's table has in-frame clones only and misses some. This table has about 73,000 clones, approximately 83% appearing once. The source material was peripheral blood. These receptors were collected from a woman aged 60-75 years with acute or convalescent COVID-19.

This clone has a single count. This sequence joins TRBV6-4 and TRBJ2-7; the match to TRBD1 covers 8 bases. CDR1 and CDR2 from the germline V gene are MRHNA and SNTAGT. J lost 3 bases, V lost 6 bases, and 7 bases had no gene match. This CDR3 has 14 amino acids. CDR3: CASSLTGDSYEQYF. The CDR3, as DNA: TGTGCCAGCAGCCTGACAGGGGATAGCTACGAGCAGTACTTC.

The CDR3 region is CASSPTGGEAFF. The CDR3 nucleotides are TGTGCCAGCAGTCCGACAGGGGGCGAAGCTTTCTTT. The rearrangement uses TRBV6-5 and TRBJ1-1, with 10 bases aligning to TRBD1. Germline CDR1 MNHEY, CDR2 SVGAGI. V shed 5 bases, J shed 8 bases, and the junction held 2 bases outside the gene matches. This CDR3 contains 12 residues.

The genes are TRBV30 and TRBJ1-1; D is unclear. Germline V gene data show CDR1 as GTSNPN and CDR2 as SVGIG (reference sequence). V lost 2 bases and J lost 0, with 16 bases in between. This CDR3 has 16 residues. The CDR3 reads CAWSQPESQMNTEAFF. The CDR3, as DNA: TGTGCCTGGAGTCAACCTGAGTCCCAAATGAACACTGAAGCTTTCTTT.

V usage is TRBV9 and J usage is TRBJ2-3; no firm D call. Germline lookup yields CDR1 SGDLS and CDR2 YYNGEE. The CDR3 loop spans 15 amino acids. Trimming took off 2 bases at V and 0 bases at J, with 10 bases between the two ends. The CDR3 nucleotides are TGTGCCAGCAGCGTCAACAGTCCGAGCACAGATACGCAGTATTTT. This codes for CASSVNSPSTDTQYF.

The chain employs TRBV9 and TRBJ1-5, with 7 bases identical to TRBD1. Losses at the gene ends were 4 bases for V and 5 bases for J; bases not matched to a gene: 9. CDR3 length: 15 amino acids. From germline, CDR1 is SGDLS and CDR2 YYNGEE. The CDR3 DNA sequence: TGTGCCAGCAGCCGGTCGGGACAGCGAGATCAGCCCCAGCATTTT. This encodes CASSRSGQRDQPQHF.

The J gene is TRBJ2-7, the V gene TRBV9, with D possibly being TRBD1 (6 bases). V lost 0 bases, J lost 3 bases, and 13 bases lay in between. The CDR3 runs 15 residues. Germline V CDR1 and CDR2: SGDLS, YYNGEE. CDR3 protein: CASSVERTEDYEQYF. CDR3 sequence (DNA): TGTGCCAGCAGCGTAGAAAGGACAGAAGACTACGAGCAGTACTTC.

J is TRBJ1-2 and V is TRBV6-5; the D gene is possibly TRBD1 (5 bases). The CDR3 extends over 13 amino acids. V was pared by 6 bases and J by 4 bases, with 12 bases between. Germline V gene sequence: CDR1 MNHEY, CDR2 SVGAGI. The CDR3 coding sequence is TGTGCCAGCAGACTTGGACAAAGCTATGGCTACACCTTC. This sequence encodes CASRLGQSYGYTF.

The CDR3 protein is CASRPQVNQPQHF. CDR3 bases: TGTGCCAGCAGGCCCCAGGTTAATCAGCCCCAGCATTTT. V gene TRBV6-6 combines with J gene TRBJ1-5, with D unresolved. The CDR3 is made up of 13 amino acids. Germline CDR1 reads MNHNY; CDR2 reads SVGAGI (reference sequence). V lost 6 bases and J lost 4, with 10 bases in between.

There are a few counts of this clone. This rearrangement joins TRBV6-5 to TRBJ1-2; 11 bases align to TRBD1. The CDR3 spans 15 residues. Germline CDR1 and CDR2: MNHEY and SVGAGI. V was pared by 4 bases and J by 6 bases, with 7 bases of the junction left unmatched. The CDR3 sequence: CASSSKDRGRNGYTF. DNA for the CDR3: TGTGCCAGCAGTTCCAAGGACAGGGGGCGGAATGGCTACACCTTC.

CDR3 amino acids: CAIGASGGAWETQYF. Written as DNA, the CDR3 is TGTGCCATCGGGGCTAGCGGGGGGGCCTGGGAGACCCAGTACTTC. The chain joins TRBV10-3 to TRBJ2-5; 12 bases match TRBD2. The V gene's germline CDR1 is ENHRY and CDR2 SYGVKD. J lost 5 bases, V lost 8 bases, and 9 bases had no gene match. The CDR3 loop spans 15 amino acids.

This clone turned up a few times. The chain employs TRBV3-1 (or the pseudogene TRBV3-2) and TRBJ1-1, with TRBD1 matching over 7 bases. The CDR3 is 15 residues long. V gave up 2 bases and J gave up 2 bases; unmatched junction bases: 5. Germline CDR1 is LGHDT and CDR2 is YNNKEL (reference sequence). CDR3 DNA sequence: TGTGCCAGCAGCCAATCGGGACAGCCAAACACTGAAGCTTTCTTT. Translation gives CASSQSGQPNTEAFF.